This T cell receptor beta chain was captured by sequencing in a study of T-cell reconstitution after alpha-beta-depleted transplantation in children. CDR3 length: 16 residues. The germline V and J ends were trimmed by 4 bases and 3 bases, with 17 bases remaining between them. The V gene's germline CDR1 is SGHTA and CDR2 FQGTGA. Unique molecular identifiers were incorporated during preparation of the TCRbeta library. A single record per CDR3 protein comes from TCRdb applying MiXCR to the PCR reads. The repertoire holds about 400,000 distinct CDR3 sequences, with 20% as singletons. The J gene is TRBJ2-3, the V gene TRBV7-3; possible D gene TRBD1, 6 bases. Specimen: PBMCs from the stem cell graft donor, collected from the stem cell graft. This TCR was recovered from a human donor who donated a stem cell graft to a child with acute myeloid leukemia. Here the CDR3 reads CASSSTGYSATDTQYF. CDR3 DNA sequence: TGTGCCAGCAGCTCAACAGGGTATTCAGCGACAGATACGCAGTATTTT. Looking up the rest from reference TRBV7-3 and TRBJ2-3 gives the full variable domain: GAGVSQTPSNKVTEKGKYVELRCDPISGHTALYWYRQSLGQGPEFLIYFQGTGAADDSGLPNDRFFAVRPEGSVSTLKIQRTERGDSAVYLCASSSTGYSATDTQYFGPGTRLTVL.